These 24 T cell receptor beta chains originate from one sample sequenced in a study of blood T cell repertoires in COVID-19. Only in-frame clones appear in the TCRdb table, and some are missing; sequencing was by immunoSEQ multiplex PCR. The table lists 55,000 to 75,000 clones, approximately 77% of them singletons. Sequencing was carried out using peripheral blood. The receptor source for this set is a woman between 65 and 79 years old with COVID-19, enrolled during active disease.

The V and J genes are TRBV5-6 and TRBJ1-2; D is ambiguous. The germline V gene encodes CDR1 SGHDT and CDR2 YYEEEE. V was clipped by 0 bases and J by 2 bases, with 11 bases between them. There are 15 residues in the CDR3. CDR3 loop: CASSLGHNSNYGYTF. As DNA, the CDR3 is TGTGCCAGCAGCTTGGGACACAACTCAAACTATGGCTACACCTTC.

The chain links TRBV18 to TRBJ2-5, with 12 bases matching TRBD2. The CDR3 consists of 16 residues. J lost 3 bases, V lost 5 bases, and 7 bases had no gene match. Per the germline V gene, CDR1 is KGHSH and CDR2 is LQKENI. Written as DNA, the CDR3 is TGTGCCAGCTCAACCCGGACTAGCGGGATCGAAGAGACCCAGTACTTC. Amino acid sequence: CASSTRTSGIEETQYF. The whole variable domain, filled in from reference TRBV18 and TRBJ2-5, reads NAGVMQNPRHLVRRRGQEARLRCSPMKGHSHVYWYRQLPEEGLKFMVYLQKENIIDESGMPKERFSAEFPKEGPSILRIQQVVRGDSAAYFCASSTRTSGIEETQYFGPGTRLLVL.

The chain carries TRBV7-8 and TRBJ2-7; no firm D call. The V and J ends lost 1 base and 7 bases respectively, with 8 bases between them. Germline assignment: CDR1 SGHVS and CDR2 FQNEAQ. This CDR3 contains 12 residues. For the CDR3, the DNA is TGTGCCAGCAGCTTAGATTGGAGAGAGCAGTACTTC. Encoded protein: CASSLDWREQYF.

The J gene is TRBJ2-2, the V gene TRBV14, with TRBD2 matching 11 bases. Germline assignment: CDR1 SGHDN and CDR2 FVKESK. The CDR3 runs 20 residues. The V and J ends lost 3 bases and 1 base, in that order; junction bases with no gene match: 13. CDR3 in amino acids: CASSQVSGTSGRGNTGELFF. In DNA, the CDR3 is TGTGCCAGCAGCCAGGTTTCTGGTACTAGCGGGAGAGGGAACACCGGGGAGCTGTTTTTT. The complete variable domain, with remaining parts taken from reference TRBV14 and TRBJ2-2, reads EAGVTQFPSHSVIEKGQTVTLRCDPISGHDNLYWYRRVMGKEIKFLLHFVKESKQDESGMPNNRFLAERTGGTYSTLKVQPAELEDSGVYFCASSQVSGTSGRGNTGELFFGEGSRLTVL.

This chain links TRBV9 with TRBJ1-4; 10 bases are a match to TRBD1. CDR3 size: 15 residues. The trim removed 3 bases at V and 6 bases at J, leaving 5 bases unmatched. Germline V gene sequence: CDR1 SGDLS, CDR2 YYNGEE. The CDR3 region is CASSDAGTGDEKLFF. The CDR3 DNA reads TGTGCCAGCAGCGACGCCGGGACAGGGGATGAAAAACTGTTTTTT.

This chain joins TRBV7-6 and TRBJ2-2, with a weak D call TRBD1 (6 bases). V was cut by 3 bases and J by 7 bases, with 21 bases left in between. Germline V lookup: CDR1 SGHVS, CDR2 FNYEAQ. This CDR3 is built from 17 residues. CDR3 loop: CASSFSMDRARSGELFF. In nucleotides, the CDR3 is TGTGCCAGCAGCTTCTCCATGGACAGAGCCAGGAGCGGGGAGCTGTTTTTT.

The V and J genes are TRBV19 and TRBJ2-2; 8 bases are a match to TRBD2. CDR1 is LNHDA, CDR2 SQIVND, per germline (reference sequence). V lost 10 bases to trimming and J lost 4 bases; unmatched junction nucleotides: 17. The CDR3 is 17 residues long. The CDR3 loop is CATNPGSGLVATGELFF. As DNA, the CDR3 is TGTGCCACAAACCCGGGATCGGGACTAGTGGCCACCGGGGAGCTGTTTTTT.

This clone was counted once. For the CDR3, the DNA is TGTGCCAGCAGCTTTATCGGGACAGGTCGGCGGAATGAAAAACTGTTTTTT. Protein: CASSFIGTGRRNEKLFF. The chain couples TRBV11-3 to TRBJ1-4; 8 bases agree with TRBD1. With V trimmed by 3 bases and J by 5 bases, 11 bases remained unmatched. The CDR3 is 17 residues long. Germline V lookup: CDR1 SGHNT, CDR2 YENEEA.

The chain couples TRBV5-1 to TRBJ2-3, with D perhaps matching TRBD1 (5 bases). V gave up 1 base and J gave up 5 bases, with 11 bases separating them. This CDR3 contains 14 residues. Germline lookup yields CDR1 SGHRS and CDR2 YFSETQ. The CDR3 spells CASSLWKTGDTQYF. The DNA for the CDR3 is TGCGCCAGCAGCTTGTGGAAAACAGGAGATACGCAGTATTTT.

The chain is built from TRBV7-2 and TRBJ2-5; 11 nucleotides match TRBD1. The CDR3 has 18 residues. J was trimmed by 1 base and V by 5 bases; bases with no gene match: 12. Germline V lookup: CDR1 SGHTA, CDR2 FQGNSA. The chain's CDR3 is CASSAIASGTGGQETQYF. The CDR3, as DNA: TGTGCCAGCAGCGCCATTGCGTCCGGGACAGGGGGCCAAGAGACCCAGTACTTC.

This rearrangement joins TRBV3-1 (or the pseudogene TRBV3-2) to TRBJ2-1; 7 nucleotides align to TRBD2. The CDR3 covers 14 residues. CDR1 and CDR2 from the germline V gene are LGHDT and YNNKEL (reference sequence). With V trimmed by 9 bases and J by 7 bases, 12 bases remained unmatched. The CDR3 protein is CASRKTGGANEQFF. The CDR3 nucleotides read TGTGCCAGTCGTAAGACGGGAGGTGCAAATGAGCAGTTCTTC.

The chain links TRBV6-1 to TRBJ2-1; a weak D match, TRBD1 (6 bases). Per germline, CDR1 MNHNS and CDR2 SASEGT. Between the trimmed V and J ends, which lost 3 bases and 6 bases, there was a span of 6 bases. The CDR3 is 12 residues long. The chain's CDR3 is CASSDRGNEQFF. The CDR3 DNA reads TGTGCCAGCAGTGACAGGGGCAATGAGCAGTTCTTC.

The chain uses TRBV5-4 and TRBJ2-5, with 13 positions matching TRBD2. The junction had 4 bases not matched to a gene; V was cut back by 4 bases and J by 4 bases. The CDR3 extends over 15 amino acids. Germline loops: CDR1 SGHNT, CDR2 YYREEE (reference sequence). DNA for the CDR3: TGTGCCAGCAGCCTACTAGCGGGAGGGCCAGAGACCCAGTACTTC. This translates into CASSLLAGGPETQYF.

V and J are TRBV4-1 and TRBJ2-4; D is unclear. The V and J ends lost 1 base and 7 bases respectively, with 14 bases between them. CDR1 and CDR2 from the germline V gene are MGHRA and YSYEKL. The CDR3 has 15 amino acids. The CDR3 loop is CASSQVVAGPNIQYF. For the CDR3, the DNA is TGCGCCAGCAGCCAAGTCGTCGCAGGCCCGAACATTCAGTACTTC.

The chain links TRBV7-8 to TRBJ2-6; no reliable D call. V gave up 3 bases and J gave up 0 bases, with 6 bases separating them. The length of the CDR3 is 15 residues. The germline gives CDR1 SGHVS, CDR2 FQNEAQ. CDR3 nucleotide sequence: TGTGCCAGCAGCTTTGCGGCCTCTGGGGCCAACGTCCTGACTTTC. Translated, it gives CASSFAASGANVLTF.

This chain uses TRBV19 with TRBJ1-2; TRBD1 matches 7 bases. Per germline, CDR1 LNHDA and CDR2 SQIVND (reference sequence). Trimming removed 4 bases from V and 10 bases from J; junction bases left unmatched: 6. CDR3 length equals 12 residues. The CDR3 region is CASSTTGDHYTF. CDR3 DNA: TGTGCCAGTAGTACCACAGGGGATCACTACACCTTC.

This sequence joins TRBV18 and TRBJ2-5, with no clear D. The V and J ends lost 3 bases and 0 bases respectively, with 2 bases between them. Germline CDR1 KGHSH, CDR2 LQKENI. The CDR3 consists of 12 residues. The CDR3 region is CASSPNQETQYF. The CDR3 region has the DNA TGTGCCAGCTCACCCAACCAAGAGACCCAGTACTTC.

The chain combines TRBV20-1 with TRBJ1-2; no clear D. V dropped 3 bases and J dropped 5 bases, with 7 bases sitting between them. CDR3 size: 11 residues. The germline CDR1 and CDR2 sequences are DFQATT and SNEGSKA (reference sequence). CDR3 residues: CSARSVYGYTF. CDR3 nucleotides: TGCAGTGCTAGGTCGGTTTATGGCTACACCTTC.

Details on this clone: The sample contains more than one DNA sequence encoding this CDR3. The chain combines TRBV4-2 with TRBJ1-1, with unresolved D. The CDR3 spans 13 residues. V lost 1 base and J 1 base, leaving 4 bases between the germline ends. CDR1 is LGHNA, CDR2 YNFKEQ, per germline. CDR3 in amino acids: CASSQGRNTEAFF. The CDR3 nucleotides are TGTGCCAGCAGCCAAGGCAGGAACACTGAAGCTTTCTTT.

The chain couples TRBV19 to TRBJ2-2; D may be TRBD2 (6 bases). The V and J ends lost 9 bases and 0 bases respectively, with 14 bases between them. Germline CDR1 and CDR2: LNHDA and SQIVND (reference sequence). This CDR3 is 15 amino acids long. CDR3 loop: CASFNPGANTGELFF. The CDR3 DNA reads TGTGCCAGCTTTAATCCGGGAGCGAACACCGGGGAGCTGTTTTTT.

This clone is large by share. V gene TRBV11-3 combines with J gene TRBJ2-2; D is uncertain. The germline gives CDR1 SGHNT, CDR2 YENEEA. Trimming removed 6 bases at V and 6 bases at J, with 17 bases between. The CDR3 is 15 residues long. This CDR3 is CASRKRRLEPGELFF. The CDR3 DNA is TGTGCCAGCAGGAAGAGGCGATTGGAACCCGGGGAGCTGTTTTTT.

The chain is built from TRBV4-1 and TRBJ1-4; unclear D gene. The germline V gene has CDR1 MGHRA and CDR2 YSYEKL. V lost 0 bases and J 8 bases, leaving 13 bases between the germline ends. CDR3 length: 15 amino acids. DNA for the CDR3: TGCGCCAGCAGCCAAGAAATGGGCGAGGGAGAAAAACTGTTTTTT. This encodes CASSQEMGEGEKLFF.

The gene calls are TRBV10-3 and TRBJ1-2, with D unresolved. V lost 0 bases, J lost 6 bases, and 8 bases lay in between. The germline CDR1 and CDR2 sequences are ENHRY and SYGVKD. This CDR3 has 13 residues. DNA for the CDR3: TGTGCCATCAGTGAGTCCGGGAGGCATGGCTACACCTTC. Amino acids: CAISESGRHGYTF.

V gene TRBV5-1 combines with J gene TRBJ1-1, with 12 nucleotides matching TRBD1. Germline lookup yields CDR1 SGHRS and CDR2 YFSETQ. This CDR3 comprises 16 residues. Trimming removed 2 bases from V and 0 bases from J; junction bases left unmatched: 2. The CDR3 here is CASSFGTGGMNTEAFF. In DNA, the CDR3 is TGCGCCAGCAGCTTTGGGACAGGGGGCATGAACACTGAAGCTTTCTTT.